This T cell receptor beta chain came from a study of blood T cell repertoires in COVID-19. Germline V gene data show CDR1 as KGHSH and CDR2 as LQKENI. Trimming took off 8 bases at V and 6 bases at J, with 15 bases between the two ends. The length of the CDR3 is 13 residues. Only in-frame clones appear in the TCRdb table, and some are missing; sequencing was by immunoSEQ multiplex PCR. The table includes around 330,000 clones, about 91% detected once. Source material: peripheral blood. The TCR comes from a young woman with COVID-19, enrolled during active disease. The gene calls are TRBV18 and TRBJ2-3, with D possibly matching TRBD2 (7 bases). The CDR3 DNA reads as TGTGCCAGCACTATGGGGGGGCAGGATACGCAGTATTTT. Its translation: CASTMGGQDTQYF.